Listed below are T cell receptor beta chains from one sample, sequenced in a study of T cell repertoires in cytomegalovirus infection. TCRdb re-called the reads with MiXCR, one entry per CDR3 protein. This table holds hundreds of thousands of distinct CDR3 sequences, 20% to 25% found once. Sequences were obtained from CD8+ T cells from PBMCs. The receptors originated from a human donor in good health (CMV status not recorded). Some clones in this sample may be carry-over from other donors' samples. The CDR3 runs from the conserved cysteine through the conserved F or W. The D gene is left open where the match is weak.

d_call j_call v_call cdr3_aa
. TRBJ2-1 TRBV4-1 CASSQVNRGYNEQFF
. TRBJ2-2 TRBV5-1 CASSLHDTGELFF
. TRBJ2-1 TRBV19 CASSRQGGGSYNEQFF
. TRBJ2-7 TRBV7-9 CASSLAKESSYEQYF
. TRBJ2-1 TRBV20-1 CSTNGGSYNEQFF
. TRBJ2-3 TRBV28 CASSLSRTETTDTQYF
TRBD1 TRBJ1-4 TRBV2 CASSRGTDATNEKLFF
TRBD1 TRBJ2-3 TRBV10-3 CAISESDRKDTQYF
TRBD1 TRBJ2-3 TRBV7-8 CATHPQGVRADTQYF
TRBD2 TRBJ2-3 TRBV20-1 CSARDLAGGNTDTQYF
. TRBJ1-5 TRBV19 CASSIAGPAGQHF
. TRBJ1-4 TRBV7-9 CASRSASPPTNEKLFF
. TRBJ2-1 TRBV6-2/TRBV6-3 CASSLGDDSYNEQFF
. TRBJ1-1 TRBV6-6 CASSYASNTEAFF
. TRBJ2-3 TRBV6-1 CASSELGDTQYF
. TRBJ2-5 TRBV2 CASSEWNGSPQETQYF
TRBD1 TRBJ2-1 TRBV7-6 CASSLAPGQGSNEQFF
. TRBJ1-1 TRBV9 CASNGENTEAFF
TRBD1 TRBJ2-2 TRBV9 CASSLAAGGPNTGELFF
. TRBJ1-4 TRBV29-1 CSVPGEDEKLFF
. TRBJ1-1 TRBV11-3 CASSESPGPNTEAFF
TRBD2 TRBJ2-3 TRBV28 CASSTLAGGADTQYF
TRBD1 TRBJ2-7 TRBV7-9 CASSLQRTGGSYEQYF
TRBD1 TRBJ1-4 TRBV28 CASSLGQSQNEKLFF
. TRBJ1-3 TRBV7-2 CASSPILGTTGNTIYF
TRBD1 TRBJ2-2 TRBV7-9 CASSPDRGLTGELFF
. TRBJ2-5 TRBV29-1 CSVEQGTQETQYF
. TRBJ2-4 TRBV6-2/TRBV6-3 CASSYDKGTVTKNIQYF
TRBD1 TRBJ2-1 TRBV27 CAILTGTGYNEQFF
. TRBJ2-1 TRBV7-9 CASSLGYEGRNEQFF
. TRBJ2-2 TRBV7-6 CASSLGGAGTGELFF
. TRBJ2-5 TRBV20-1 CSARNREVQETQYF
TRBD2 TRBJ2-7 TRBV3-1 CASSQVSGGAYEQYF
. TRBJ2-6 TRBV7-6 CATGESSGANVLTF
. TRBJ1-5 TRBV6-1 CASSWVADQPQHF
. TRBJ1-3 TRBV10-1 CASSESGPGNTIYF
TRBD1 TRBJ1-6 TRBV7-9 CASSLVVWDRENSPLHF
TRBD2 TRBJ2-1 TRBV27 CASSGLAYNEQFF
TRBD1 TRBJ1-2 TRBV20-1 CSAVQTGVNYGYTF
TRBD2 TRBJ2-5 TRBV14 CASSPGRGHQETQYF
. TRBJ2-1 TRBV5-4 CASSEGGPGNEQFF
. TRBJ2-2 TRBV6-5 CASSYLDQQTGELFF
. TRBJ2-1 TRBV6-1 CASSHNVNEQFF
TRBD2 TRBJ2-1 TRBV4-3 CASSQREGWGEQFF
. TRBJ2-7 TRBV6-5 CASSSSLIYEQYF
. TRBJ2-1 TRBV6-5 CASSPGTFGYNEQFF
. TRBJ2-1 TRBV11-2 CASSLVTNEQFF
TRBD2 TRBJ2-3 TRBV6-5 CASRTAGGLDTQYF
. TRBJ1-1 TRBV6-2/TRBV6-3 CASSLTGNEAFF
. TRBJ2-3 TRBV28 CASSSGRRLGRNHVDTQYF